Listed here is a single TCR beta chain. Repertoires were generated with immunoSEQ multiplex PCR, while TCRdb's copy carries only in-frame clones and drops some. The table shows about 150,000 clones, with around 86% occurring only once. These data come from a study of blood T cell repertoires in COVID-19. Sequences were obtained from peripheral blood. The receptor comes from a woman of 80 years or more with COVID-19, enrolled during active disease.

CDR3 in DNA: TGTGCCAGTAGATATCAAAGCAGGGGGCGACCCAGTGAAGCTTTCTTT. This gives the protein CASRYQSRGRPSEAFF. V is TRBV19 and J is TRBJ1-1; 8 nucleotides align to TRBD1. Germline lookup yields CDR1 LNHDA and CDR2 SQIVND (reference sequence). The ends lost 6 bases at V and 7 bases at J; junction bases unmatched: 16. The CDR3 is made up of 16 amino acids.